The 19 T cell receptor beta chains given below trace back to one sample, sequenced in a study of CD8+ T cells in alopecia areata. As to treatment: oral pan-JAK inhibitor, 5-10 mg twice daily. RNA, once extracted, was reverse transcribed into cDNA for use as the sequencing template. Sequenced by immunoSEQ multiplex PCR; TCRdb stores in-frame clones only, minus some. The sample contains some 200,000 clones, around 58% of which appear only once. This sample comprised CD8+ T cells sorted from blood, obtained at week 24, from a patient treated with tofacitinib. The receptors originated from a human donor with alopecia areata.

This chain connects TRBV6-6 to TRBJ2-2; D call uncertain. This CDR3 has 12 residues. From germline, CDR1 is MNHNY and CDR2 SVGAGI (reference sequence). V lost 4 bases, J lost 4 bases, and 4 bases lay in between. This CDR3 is CASSFVTGELFF. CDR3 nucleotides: TGTGCCAGCAGTTTTGTCACCGGGGAGCTGTTTTTT.

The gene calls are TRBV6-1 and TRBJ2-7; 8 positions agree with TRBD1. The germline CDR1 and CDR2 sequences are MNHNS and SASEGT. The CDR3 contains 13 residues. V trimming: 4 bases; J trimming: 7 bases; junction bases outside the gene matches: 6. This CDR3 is CASSGTGIIEQYF. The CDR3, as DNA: TGTGCCAGCAGTGGGACAGGGATTATTGAGCAGTACTTC.

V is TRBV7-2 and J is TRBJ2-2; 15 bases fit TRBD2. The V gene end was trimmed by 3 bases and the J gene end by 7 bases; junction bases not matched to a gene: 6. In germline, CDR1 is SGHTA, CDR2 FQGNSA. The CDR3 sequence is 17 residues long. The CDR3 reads CASSFGTSGGHGGELFF. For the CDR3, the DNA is TGTGCCAGCAGCTTCGGGACTAGCGGGGGGCACGGCGGGGAGCTGTTTTTT.

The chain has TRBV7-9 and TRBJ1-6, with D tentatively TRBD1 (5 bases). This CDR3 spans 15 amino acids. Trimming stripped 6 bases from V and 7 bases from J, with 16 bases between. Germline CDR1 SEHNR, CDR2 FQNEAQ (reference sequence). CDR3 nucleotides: TGTGCCAGCAGATCCGACGGGGCGCAGAATTCACCCCTCCACTTT. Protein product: CASRSDGAQNSPLHF. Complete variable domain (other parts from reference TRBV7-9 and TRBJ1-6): DTGVSQNPRHKITKRGQNVTFRCDPISEHNRLYWYRQTLGQGPEFLTYFQNEAQLEKSRLLSDRFSAERPKGSFSTLEIQRTEQGDSAMYLCASRSDGAQNSPLHFGNGTRLTVT.

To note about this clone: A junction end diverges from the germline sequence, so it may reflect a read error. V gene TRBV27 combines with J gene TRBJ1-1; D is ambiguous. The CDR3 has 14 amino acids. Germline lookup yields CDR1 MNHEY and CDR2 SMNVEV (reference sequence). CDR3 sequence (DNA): TGTGCCAGCAGTTTTGAGGGTGGGAACGCTGAAGCTTTCTTT. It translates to CASSFEGGNAEAFF.

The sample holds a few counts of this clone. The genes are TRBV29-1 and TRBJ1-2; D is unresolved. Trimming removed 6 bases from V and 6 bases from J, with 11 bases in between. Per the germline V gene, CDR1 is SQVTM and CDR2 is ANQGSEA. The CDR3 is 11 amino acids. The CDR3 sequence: CSVPGRDGYTF. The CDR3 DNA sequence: TGCAGCGTCCCGGGGAGGGATGGCTACACCTTC.

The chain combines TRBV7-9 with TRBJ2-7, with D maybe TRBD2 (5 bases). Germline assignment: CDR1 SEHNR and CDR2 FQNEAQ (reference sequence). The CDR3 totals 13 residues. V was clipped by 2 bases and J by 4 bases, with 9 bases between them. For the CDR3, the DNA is TGTGCCAGCAGCTTATTAGCGTCTTACGAGCAGTACTTC. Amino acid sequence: CASSLLASYEQYF.

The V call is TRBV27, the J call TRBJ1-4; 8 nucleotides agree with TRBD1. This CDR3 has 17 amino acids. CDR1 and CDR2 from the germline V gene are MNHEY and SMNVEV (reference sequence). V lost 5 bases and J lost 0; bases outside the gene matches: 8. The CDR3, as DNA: TGTGCCAGCAGTCCGAACCCGGACAGGGCAACTAATGAAAAACTGTTTTTT. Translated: CASSPNPDRATNEKLFF.

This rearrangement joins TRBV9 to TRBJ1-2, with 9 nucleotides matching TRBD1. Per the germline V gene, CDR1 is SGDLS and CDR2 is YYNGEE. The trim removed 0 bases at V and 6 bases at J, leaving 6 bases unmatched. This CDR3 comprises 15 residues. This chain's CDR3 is CASSVGDRAFDGYTF. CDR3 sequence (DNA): TGTGCCAGCAGCGTAGGGGACAGGGCATTTGATGGCTACACCTTC.

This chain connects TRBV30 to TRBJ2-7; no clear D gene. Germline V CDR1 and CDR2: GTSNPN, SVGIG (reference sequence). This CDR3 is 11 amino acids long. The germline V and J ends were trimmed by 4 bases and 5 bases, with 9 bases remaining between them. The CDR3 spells CAWTLRDEQYF. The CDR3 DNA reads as TGTGCCTGGACGCTTCGCGACGAGCAGTACTTC.

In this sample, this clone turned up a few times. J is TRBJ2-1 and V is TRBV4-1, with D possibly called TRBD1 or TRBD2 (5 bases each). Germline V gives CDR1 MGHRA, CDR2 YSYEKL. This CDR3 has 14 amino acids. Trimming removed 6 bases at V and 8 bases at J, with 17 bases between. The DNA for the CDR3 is TGCGCCAGCAGTTCGTTTTGGGGGATCGATGAGCAGTTCTTC. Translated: CASSSFWGIDEQFF.

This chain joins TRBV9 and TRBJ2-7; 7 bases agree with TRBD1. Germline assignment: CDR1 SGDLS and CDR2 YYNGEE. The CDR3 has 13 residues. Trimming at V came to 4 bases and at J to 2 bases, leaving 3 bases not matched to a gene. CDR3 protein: CASSFGTAYEQYF. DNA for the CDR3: TGTGCCAGCAGCTTCGGGACAGCCTACGAGCAGTACTTC.

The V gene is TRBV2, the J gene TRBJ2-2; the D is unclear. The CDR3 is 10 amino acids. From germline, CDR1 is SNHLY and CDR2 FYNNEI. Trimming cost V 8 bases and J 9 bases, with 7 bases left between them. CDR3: CASGVRELFF. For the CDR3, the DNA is TGTGCCAGCGGCGTTCGGGAGCTGTTTTTT.

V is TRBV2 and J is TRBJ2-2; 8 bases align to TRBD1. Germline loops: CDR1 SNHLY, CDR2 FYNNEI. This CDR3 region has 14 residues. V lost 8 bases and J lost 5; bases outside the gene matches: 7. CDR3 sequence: CASQTGEGTGELFF. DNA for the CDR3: TGTGCCAGCCAGACAGGGGAAGGTACCGGGGAGCTGTTTTTT. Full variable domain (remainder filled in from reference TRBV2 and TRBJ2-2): EPEVTQTPSHQVTQMGQEVILRCVPISNHLYFYWYRQILGQKVEFLVSFYNNEISEKSEIFDDQFSVERPDGSNFTLKIRSTKLEDSAMYFCASQTGEGTGELFFGEGSRLTVL.

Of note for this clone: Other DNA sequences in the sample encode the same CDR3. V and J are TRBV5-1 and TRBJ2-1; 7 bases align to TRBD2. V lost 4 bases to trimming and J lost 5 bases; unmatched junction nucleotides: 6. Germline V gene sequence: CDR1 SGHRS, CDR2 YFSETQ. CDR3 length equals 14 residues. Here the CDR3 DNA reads TGCGCCAGCAGCACTCGCGGGGGTCACAATGAGCAGTTCTTC. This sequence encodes CASSTRGGHNEQFF.

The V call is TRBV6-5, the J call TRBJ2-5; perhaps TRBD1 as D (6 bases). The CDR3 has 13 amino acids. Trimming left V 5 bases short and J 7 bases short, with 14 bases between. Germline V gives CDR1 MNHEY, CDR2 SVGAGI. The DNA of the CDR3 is TGTGCCAGCAGTCTGGACAGATTGGGGACCCAGTACTTC. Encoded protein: CASSLDRLGTQYF.

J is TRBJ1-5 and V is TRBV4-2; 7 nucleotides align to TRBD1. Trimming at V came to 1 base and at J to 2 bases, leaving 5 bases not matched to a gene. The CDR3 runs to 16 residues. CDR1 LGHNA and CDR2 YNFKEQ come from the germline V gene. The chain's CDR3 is CASSQATGNGNQPQHF. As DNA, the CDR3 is TGTGCCAGCAGCCAAGCGACAGGGAATGGCAATCAGCCCCAGCATTTT.

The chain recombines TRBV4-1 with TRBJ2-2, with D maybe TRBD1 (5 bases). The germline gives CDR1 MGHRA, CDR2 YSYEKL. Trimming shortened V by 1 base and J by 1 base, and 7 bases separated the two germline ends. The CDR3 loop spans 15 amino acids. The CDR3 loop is CASSQAGLNTGELFF. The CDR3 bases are TGCGCCAGCAGCCAAGCAGGGTTGAACACCGGGGAGCTGTTTTTT.

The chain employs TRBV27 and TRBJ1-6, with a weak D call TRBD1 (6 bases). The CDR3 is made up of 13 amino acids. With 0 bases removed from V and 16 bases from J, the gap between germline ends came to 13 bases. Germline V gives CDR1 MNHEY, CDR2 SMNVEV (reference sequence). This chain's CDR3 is CASSLSSNRELHF. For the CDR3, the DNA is TGTGCCAGCAGTTTATCCAGTAACAGGGAACTCCACTTT.